The 31 T cell receptor beta chains presented below share a single source sample, sequenced in a study of blood T cell repertoires in COVID-19. TCRdb's copy holds only in-frame clones and misses some; the assay was immunoSEQ multiplex PCR. The top ten hold 2.5% of the sample, which has fewer than 250,000 clones, 83% seen once. Sequencing used peripheral blood. Receptors originate from a woman aged 40 to 49 with active or convalescent COVID-19.

This chain links TRBV21-1 with TRBJ2-7; the table's D call, TRBD1, has no DNA check behind it. TRBV21-1 represents a pseudogene. This CDR3 has 18 residues. For the CDR3, the DNA is TGTGCCAGCAGCATAAGAGGGCAGGGGCTCTTCGGGACCTACGAGCAGTACTTC. It yields the protein CASSIRGQGLFGTYEQYF.

V and J are TRBV21-1 and TRBJ2-2; TRBD1, as called in the table, went unchecked against the DNA. TRBV21-1 is a known pseudogene. The CDR3 contains 18 residues. CDR3 loop: CASSSPGQGAGNTGELFF. Written as DNA, the CDR3 is TGTGCCAGCAGCAGCCCGGGACAGGGGGCGGGAAACACCGGGGAGCTGTTTTTT.

V and J are TRBV20-1 and TRBJ1-2; 9 nucleotides match TRBD1. Germline-derived CDR1 and CDR2 are DFQATT and SNEGSKA (reference sequence). V was clipped by 5 bases and J by 8 bases; unmatched bases: 3. This CDR3 comprises 11 residues. CDR3 protein: CSARDREGYTF. In DNA form, the CDR3 reads TGCAGTGCTCGGGACAGGGAGGGCTACACCTTC.

This sequence joins TRBV5-5 and TRBJ2-5; D perhaps matches TRBD2 (6 bases). This CDR3 is built from 15 residues. Deletions cut 2 bases from V and 4 bases from J, with 15 bases between. Germline V CDR1 and CDR2: SGHKS, YYEKEE (reference sequence). CDR3 bases: TGTGCCAGCAGCTTAGGCGGGGCGTTTGGAGAGACCCAGTACTTC. Translated: CASSLGGAFGETQYF.

The rearrangement uses TRBV7-6 and TRBJ2-1; 10 nucleotides align to TRBD1. With 2 bases clipped from V and 0 bases from J, the junction kept 1 base outside the gene matches. Germline V gene sequence: CDR1 SGHVS, CDR2 FNYEAQ. This CDR3 region has 16 residues. The CDR3 is CASSLRTGGSYNEQFF. The CDR3 region has the DNA TGTGCCAGCAGCTTACGGACAGGGGGCTCCTACAATGAGCAGTTCTTC.

The genes are TRBV7-2 and TRBJ1-5; D remains ambiguous. There are 13 residues in the CDR3. Trimming shortened V by 2 bases and J by 6 bases, and 8 bases separated the two germline ends. Germline loops: CDR1 SGHTA, CDR2 FQGNSA. The CDR3 sequence: CASSLQAGQPQHF. The CDR3 nucleotides read TGTGCCAGCAGCTTACAGGCAGGTCAGCCCCAGCATTTT. The variable domain in full, completed from reference TRBV7-2 and TRBJ1-5, reads GAGVSQSPSNKVTEKGKDVELRCDPISGHTALYWYRQSLGQGLEFLIYFQGNSAPDKSGLPSDRFSAERTGGSVSTLTIQRTQQEDSAVYLCASSLQAGQPQHFGDGTRLSIL.

This rearrangement joins TRBV29-1 to TRBJ2-3, with 13 bases identical to TRBD2. Germline V gene lookup returns CDR1 SQVTM and CDR2 ANQGSEA. After removal of 4 bases from V and 3 bases from J, the junction contained 7 bases not matched to a gene. The CDR3 sequence is 16 residues long. CDR3 sequence reads: CSVGPTTSGRTDTQYF. CDR3 sequence (DNA): TGCAGCGTTGGACCTACGACTAGCGGGAGGACAGATACGCAGTATTTT.

The chain recombines TRBV6-5 with TRBJ2-7; 11 nucleotides agree with TRBD2. The CDR3 sequence is 14 residues long. Germline lookup yields CDR1 MNHEY and CDR2 SVGAGI. Trimming took 7 bases from V and 3 from J; bases not matched to a gene: 5. DNA for the CDR3: TGTGCCAGCACTGCTAGCGGGGGGAGCTACGAGCAGTACTTC. As protein: CASTASGGSYEQYF.

This clone appeared a few times. CDR3 loop: CASSPQGSSRTEAFF. The DNA for the CDR3 is TGCGCCAGCAGCCCCCAGGGCAGTTCAAGGACTGAAGCTTTCTTT. J is TRBJ1-1 and V is TRBV5-1; weak D call: TRBD1 (5 bases). V was cut by 4 bases and J by 5 bases, with 18 bases left in between. The CDR3 length is 15 residues. Germline CDR1 reads SGHRS; CDR2 reads YFSETQ.

This clone was detected a few times. The chain combines TRBV10-3 with TRBJ1-2; D unresolved. This CDR3 is built from 14 residues. Germline V gene data show CDR1 as ENHRY and CDR2 as SYGVKD. Trimming left V 4 bases short and J 5 bases short, with 14 bases between. The CDR3 DNA is TGTGCCATCAGTGGAAGCCCTCAAAGTTATGGCTACACCTTC. As protein: CAISGSPQSYGYTF.

The V call is TRBV4-1, the J call TRBJ1-1, with TRBD1 matching 9 bases. This CDR3 region has 16 residues. Per germline, CDR1 MGHRA and CDR2 YSYEKL. With V trimmed by 3 bases and J by 1 base, 6 bases remained unmatched. As DNA, the CDR3 is TGCGCCAGCAGCCAGGATAGGGACAGGGAGAACACTGAAGCTTTCTTT. It specifies CASSQDRDRENTEAFF.

The V gene is TRBV9, the J gene TRBJ1-4; no definite D call. V gave up 0 bases and J gave up 6 bases, with 12 bases separating them. This CDR3 comprises 15 residues. Germline CDR1 reads SGDLS; CDR2 reads YYNGEE. For the CDR3, the DNA is TGTGCCAGCAGCGTAGACCCGGGTTTTGATGAAAAACTGTTTTTT. As protein: CASSVDPGFDEKLFF.

This clone was observed a single time. The V gene is TRBV30, the J gene TRBJ1-5; D possibly corresponds to TRBD1 (5 bases). Germline CDR1 reads GTSNPN; CDR2 reads SVGIG (reference sequence). The CDR3 is made up of 16 amino acids. Deletions cut 3 bases from V and 2 bases from J, with 17 bases between. As DNA, the CDR3 is TGTGCCTGGAGGCCGGCGGGGGGACGGGGCAATCAGCCCCAGCATTTT. Encoded protein: CAWRPAGGRGNQPQHF.

V gene TRBV3-1 (or the pseudogene TRBV3-2) combines with J gene TRBJ2-7, with 12 bases matching TRBD2. This CDR3 spans 19 amino acids. Germline V gene lookup returns CDR1 LGHDT and CDR2 YNNKEL (reference sequence). After removal of 2 bases from V and 2 bases from J, the junction contained 13 bases not matched to a gene. This CDR3 is CASSQSLLAGGPGTYEQYF. The CDR3 DNA reads as TGTGCCAGCAGCCAATCCCTTCTAGCGGGAGGGCCGGGGACCTACGAGCAGTACTTC.

The rearrangement uses TRBV24-1 and TRBJ2-5; TRBD1 aligns across 8 bases. Germline CDR1 KGHDR, CDR2 SFDVKD. The CDR3 length is 15 residues. Losses at the gene ends were 2 bases for V and 4 bases for J; bases not matched to a gene: 5. CDR3 sequence reads: CATSDSRTGTETQYF. The CDR3 DNA sequence: TGTGCCACCAGTGATTCCCGGACAGGGACAGAGACCCAGTACTTC.

The CDR3 DNA sequence: TGTGCCAGCAGTCGGGGATACGAGCAGTACTTC. Translating it yields CASSRGYEQYF. The V call is TRBV6-5, the J call TRBJ2-7; weak D call: TRBD2 (5 bases). CDR1 and CDR2 (germline): MNHEY, SVGAGI. V lost 5 bases to trimming and J lost 4 bases, with 6 bases between them. This CDR3 has 11 amino acids.

The CDR3 sequence is CASSFSLLSSSGANVLTF. The DNA of the CDR3 is TGTGCCAGCAGCTTTAGTCTGCTTTCAAGCTCTGGGGCCAACGTCCTGACTTTC. This chain links TRBV7-9 with TRBJ2-6; D is uncertain. V lost 3 bases and J 0 bases, leaving 15 bases between the germline ends. In germline, CDR1 is SEHNR, CDR2 FQNEAQ (reference sequence). This CDR3 has 18 amino acids.

This clone appeared once. The genes are TRBV19 and TRBJ2-7, with 9 bases fitting TRBD2. V gave up 5 bases and J gave up 2 bases; unmatched junction bases: 7. Germline CDR1 and CDR2: LNHDA and SQIVND (reference sequence). The CDR3 has 15 residues. CDR3: CASSARLAVTYEQYF. The DNA for the CDR3 is TGTGCCAGTAGTGCCAGACTAGCGGTTACCTACGAGCAGTACTTC.

This clone has more than one count but fewer than ten. The CDR3 spells CASSGRELGTDTQYF. The CDR3 coding sequence is TGTGCCAGTAGTGGGAGGGAGCTGGGCACAGATACGCAGTATTTT. The rearrangement uses TRBV19 and TRBJ2-3; 7 bases line up with TRBD2. V lost 5 bases and J lost 1; bases outside the gene matches: 6. CDR3 length: 15 residues. Germline loops: CDR1 LNHDA, CDR2 SQIVND (reference sequence).

The gene calls are TRBV6-5 and TRBJ2-7; 7 nucleotides align to TRBD1. Germline CDR1 MNHEY, CDR2 SVGAGI. The CDR3 sequence is 15 residues long. The J segment lost 7 bases and the V segment lost 6 bases, leaving 15 bases of the junction unmatched. CDR3 nucleotide sequence: TGTGCCAGCAGCTCCCGGACAGGTAGTTTCGGTGAGCAGTACTTC. Its protein is CASSSRTGSFGEQYF.

The chain has TRBV24-1 and TRBJ2-1; 14 bases are shared with TRBD2. The CDR3 has 17 amino acids. Per germline, CDR1 KGHDR and CDR2 SFDVKD. The V gene end was trimmed by 5 bases and the J gene end by 3 bases; junction bases not matched to a gene: 5. CDR3 protein: CATSGGLAGGDYNEQFF. The CDR3 DNA reads TGTGCCACCAGTGGAGGACTAGCGGGAGGCGACTACAATGAGCAGTTCTTC.

The chain links TRBV10-3 to TRBJ1-1; D remains ambiguous. The germline CDR1 and CDR2 sequences are ENHRY and SYGVKD. The CDR3 runs to 13 residues. V lost 3 bases and J 4 bases, leaving 9 bases between the germline ends. CDR3 loop: CAISDRTPTEAFF. The DNA for the CDR3 is TGTGCCATCAGTGACAGGACTCCCACTGAAGCTTTCTTT.

V and J are TRBV5-4 and TRBJ1-4; 8 bases fit TRBD1. Germline assignment: CDR1 SGHNT and CDR2 YYREEE (reference sequence). V gave up 1 base and J gave up 4 bases; unmatched junction bases: 3. CDR3 length equals 15 residues. The CDR3 reads CASSLTTGGNEKLFF. CDR3 sequence (DNA): TGTGCCAGCAGCTTGACTACAGGGGGTAATGAAAAACTGTTTTTT.

This clone was found once. V usage is TRBV24-1 and J usage is TRBJ2-5; tentative D call: TRBD1 (6 bases). V lost 5 bases and J 4 bases, leaving 10 bases between the germline ends. The length of the CDR3 is 13 residues. Germline CDR1 KGHDR, CDR2 SFDVKD. CDR3: CATSAGVGETQYF. The CDR3 DNA follows: TGTGCCACCAGTGCAGGGGTCGGAGAGACCCAGTACTTC.

V gene TRBV4-2 combines with J gene TRBJ2-7; D perhaps matches TRBD2 (6 bases). There are 16 residues in the CDR3. The V gene lost 1 base and the J gene lost 1 base, with 14 bases spanning the gap. Germline CDR1 and CDR2: LGHNA and YNFKEQ. CDR3 DNA sequence: TGTGCCAGCAGCCAAGCCGGGAGCCGGAGGTCCTACGAGCAGTACTTC. It yields the protein CASSQAGSRRSYEQYF.

The chain couples TRBV5-8 to TRBJ2-1; TRBD2 aligns across 11 bases. After removal of 4 bases from V and 2 bases from J, the junction contained 11 bases not matched to a gene. The germline gives CDR1 SGHTS, CDR2 YDEGEE. This CDR3 is built from 18 residues. This CDR3 reads CASSQTLAGGQPYNEQFF. The CDR3 bases are TGTGCCAGCAGCCAGACGTTAGCGGGAGGGCAGCCCTACAATGAGCAGTTCTTC.

This clone was detected only once. V gene TRBV28 combines with J gene TRBJ1-3; D is unclear. The CDR3 consists of 14 residues. V was clipped by 3 bases and J by 3 bases, with 9 bases between them. CDR1 MDHEN and CDR2 SYDVKM come from the germline V gene. CDR3 sequence reads: CASSFRDDGNTIYF. In DNA, the CDR3 is TGTGCCAGCAGTTTCCGCGATGATGGAAACACCATATATTTT.

Of note for this clone: Other DNA sequences in the same sample also yield this CDR3. The chain links TRBV7-3 to TRBJ2-3; TRBD2 is a possible D gene (6 bases). The CDR3 loop spans 14 amino acids. In germline, CDR1 is SGHTA, CDR2 FQGTGA. Trimming left V 3 bases short and J 0 bases short, with 7 bases between. The CDR3 DNA reads TGTGCCAGCAGCTTGGGACTCAGCACAGATACGCAGTATTTT. Translation: CASSLGLSTDTQYF.

About this clone itself: The same CDR3 also results from other DNA sequences found in this sample. The chain couples TRBV7-2 to TRBJ2-3; 10 nucleotides align to TRBD1. The germline V gene encodes CDR1 SGHTA and CDR2 FQGNSA. V lost 3 bases, J lost 3 bases, and 0 bases stayed unmatched. The CDR3 has 14 amino acids. The CDR3 sequence: CASSLGQGTDTQYF. CDR3 DNA: TGTGCCAGCAGCTTGGGACAGGGGACAGATACGCAGTATTTT.

This clone was seen only a few times. V usage is TRBV10-3 and J usage is TRBJ2-7; the match to TRBD2 covers 11 bases. V shed 3 bases, J shed 3 bases, and the junction held 4 bases outside the gene matches. The CDR3 spans 15 residues. Germline lookup yields CDR1 ENHRY and CDR2 SYGVKD. The CDR3 protein is CAISDTLAGDYEQYF. Written as DNA, the CDR3 is TGTGCCATCAGTGACACACTAGCGGGAGACTACGAGCAGTACTTC.

The CDR3 reads CASSLWRVETQYF. CDR3 coding DNA: TGTGCCAGCAGCTTATGGCGGGTGGAGACCCAGTACTTC. This chain connects TRBV11-3 to TRBJ2-5, with D tentatively TRBD2 (5 bases). Germline V gene lookup returns CDR1 SGHNT and CDR2 YENEEA. V was pared by 2 bases and J by 5 bases, with 9 bases between. The CDR3 totals 13 residues.